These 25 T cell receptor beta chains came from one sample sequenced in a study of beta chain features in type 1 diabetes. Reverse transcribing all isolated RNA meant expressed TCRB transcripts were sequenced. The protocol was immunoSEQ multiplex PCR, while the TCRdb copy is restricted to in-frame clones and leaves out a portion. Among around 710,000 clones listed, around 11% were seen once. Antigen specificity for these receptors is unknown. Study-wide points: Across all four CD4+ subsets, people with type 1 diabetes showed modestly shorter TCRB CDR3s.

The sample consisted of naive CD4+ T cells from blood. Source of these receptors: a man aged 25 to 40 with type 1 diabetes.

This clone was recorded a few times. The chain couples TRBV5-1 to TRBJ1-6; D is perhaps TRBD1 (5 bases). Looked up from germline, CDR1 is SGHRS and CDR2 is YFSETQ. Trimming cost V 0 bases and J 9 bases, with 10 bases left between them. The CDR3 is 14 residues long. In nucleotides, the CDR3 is TGCGCCAGCAGCTTGGGACAGACCTTTTCACCCCTCCACTTT. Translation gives CASSLGQTFSPLHF.

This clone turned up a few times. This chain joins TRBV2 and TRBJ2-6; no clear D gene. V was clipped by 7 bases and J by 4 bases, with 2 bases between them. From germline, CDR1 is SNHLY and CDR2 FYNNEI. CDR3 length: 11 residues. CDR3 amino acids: CASKGANVLTF. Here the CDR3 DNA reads TGTGCCAGCAAAGGGGCCAACGTCCTGACTTTC.

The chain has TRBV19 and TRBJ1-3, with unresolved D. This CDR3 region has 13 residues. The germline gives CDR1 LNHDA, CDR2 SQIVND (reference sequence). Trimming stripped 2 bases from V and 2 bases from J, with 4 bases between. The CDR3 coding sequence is TGTGCCAGTAGTATATCCGCTGGAAACACCATATATTTT. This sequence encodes CASSISAGNTIYF. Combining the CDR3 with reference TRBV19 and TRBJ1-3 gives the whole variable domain DGGITQSPKYLFRKEGQNVTLSCEQNLNHDAMYWYRQDPGQGLRLIYYSQIVNDFQKGDIAEGYSVSREKKESFPLTVTSAQKNPTAFYLCASSISAGNTIYFGEGSWLTVV.

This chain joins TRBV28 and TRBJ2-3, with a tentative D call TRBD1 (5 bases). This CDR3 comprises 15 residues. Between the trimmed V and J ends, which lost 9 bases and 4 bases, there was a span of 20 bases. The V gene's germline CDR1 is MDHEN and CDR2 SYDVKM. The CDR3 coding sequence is TGTGCCAGTCTTGGTGGGGAAGCAGGGTCAGATACGCAGTATTTT. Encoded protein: CASLGGEAGSDTQYF.

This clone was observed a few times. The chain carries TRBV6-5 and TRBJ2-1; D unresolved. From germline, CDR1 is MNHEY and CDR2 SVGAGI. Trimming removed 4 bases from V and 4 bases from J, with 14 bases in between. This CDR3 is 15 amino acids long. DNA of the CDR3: TGTGCCAGCAGTTCCATTGGCAGGCGATACAATGAGCAGTTCTTC. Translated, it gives CASSSIGRRYNEQFF.

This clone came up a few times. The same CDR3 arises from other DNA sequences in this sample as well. CDR3 sequence (DNA): TGTGCCTGGAGTAAGGGAATCAATCAGCCCCAGCATTTT. Amino acid sequence: CAWSKGINQPQHF. The chain couples TRBV30 to TRBJ1-5; D gene uncertain. The CDR3 has 13 residues. CDR1 is GTSNPN and CDR2 is SVGIG in the germline V gene (reference sequence). V lost 2 bases to trimming and J lost 3 bases, with 8 bases between them.

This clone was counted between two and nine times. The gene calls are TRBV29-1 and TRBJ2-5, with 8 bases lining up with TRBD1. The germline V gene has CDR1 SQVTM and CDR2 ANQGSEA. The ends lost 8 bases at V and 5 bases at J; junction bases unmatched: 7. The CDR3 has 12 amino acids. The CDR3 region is CSLDRVGETQYF. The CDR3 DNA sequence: TGCAGCCTGGACAGGGTTGGCGAGACCCAGTACTTC.

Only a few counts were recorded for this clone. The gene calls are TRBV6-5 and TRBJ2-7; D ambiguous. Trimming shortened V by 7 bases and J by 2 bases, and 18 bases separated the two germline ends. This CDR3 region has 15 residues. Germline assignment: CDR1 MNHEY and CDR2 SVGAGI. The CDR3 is CASTPSRVSAYEQYF. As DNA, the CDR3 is TGTGCCAGCACCCCATCCCGGGTGTCCGCCTACGAGCAGTACTTC.

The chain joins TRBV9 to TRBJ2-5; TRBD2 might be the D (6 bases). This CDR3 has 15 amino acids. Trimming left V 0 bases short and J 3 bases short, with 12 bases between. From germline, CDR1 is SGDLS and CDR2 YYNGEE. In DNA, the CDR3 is TGTGCCAGCAGCGTAGATCCAGGGAGGAAAGAGACCCAGTACTTC. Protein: CASSVDPGRKETQYF.

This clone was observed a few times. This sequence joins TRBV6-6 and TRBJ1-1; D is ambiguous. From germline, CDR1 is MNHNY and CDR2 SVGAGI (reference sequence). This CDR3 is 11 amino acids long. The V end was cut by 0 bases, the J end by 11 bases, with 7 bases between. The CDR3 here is CASSYSGFAFF. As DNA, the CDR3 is TGTGCCAGCAGTTACTCAGGGTTCGCTTTCTTT.

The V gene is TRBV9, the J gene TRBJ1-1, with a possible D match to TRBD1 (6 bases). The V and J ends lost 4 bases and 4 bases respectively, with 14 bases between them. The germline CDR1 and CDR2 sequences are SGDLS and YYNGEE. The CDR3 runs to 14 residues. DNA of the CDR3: TGTGCCAGCAGCCCAACAGGGACTGGCACTGAAGCTTTCTTT. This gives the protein CASSPTGTGTEAFF.

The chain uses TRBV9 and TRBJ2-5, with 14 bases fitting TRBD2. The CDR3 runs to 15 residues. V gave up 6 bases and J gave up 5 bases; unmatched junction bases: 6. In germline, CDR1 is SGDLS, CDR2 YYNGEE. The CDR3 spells CASTRTSGGSETQYF. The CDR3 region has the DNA TGTGCCAGCACCCGGACTAGCGGGGGGTCTGAGACCCAGTACTTC. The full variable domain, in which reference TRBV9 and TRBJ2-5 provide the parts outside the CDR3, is DSGVTQTPKHLITATGQRVTLRCSPRSGDLSVYWYQQSLDQGLQFLIQYYNGEERAKGNILERFSAQQFPDLHSELNLSSLELGDSALYFCASTRTSGGSETQYFGPGTRLLVL.

The CDR3 is CASSTPWGQGMETQYF. DNA of the CDR3: TGTGCCAGCAGCACCCCGTGGGGCCAGGGGATGGAGACCCAGTACTTC. J is TRBJ2-5 and V is TRBV7-9; TRBD1 is a possible D gene (6 bases). CDR1 and CDR2 (germline): SEHNR, FQNEAQ (reference sequence). V was clipped by 5 bases and J by 5 bases, with 21 bases between them. The CDR3 contains 16 residues. Full variable domain (rest looked up from reference TRBV7-9 and TRBJ2-5): DTGVSQNPRHKITKRGQNVTFRCDPISEHNRLYWYRQTLGQGPEFLTYFQNEAQLEKSRLLSDRFSAERPKGSFSTLEIQRTEQGDSAMYLCASSTPWGQGMETQYFGPGTRLLVL.

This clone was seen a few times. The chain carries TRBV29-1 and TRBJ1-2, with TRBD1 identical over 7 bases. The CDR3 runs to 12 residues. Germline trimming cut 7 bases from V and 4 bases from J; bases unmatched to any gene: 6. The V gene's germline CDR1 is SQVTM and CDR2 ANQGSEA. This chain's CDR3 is CSAGTAIYGYTF. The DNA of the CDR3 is TGCAGCGCCGGGACAGCAATCTATGGCTACACCTTC.

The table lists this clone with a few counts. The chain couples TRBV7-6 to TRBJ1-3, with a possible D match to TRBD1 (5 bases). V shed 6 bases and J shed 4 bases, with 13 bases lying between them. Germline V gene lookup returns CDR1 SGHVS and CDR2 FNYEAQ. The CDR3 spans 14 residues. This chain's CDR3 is CASRQRGAGNTIYF. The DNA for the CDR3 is TGTGCCAGCAGGCAAAGGGGAGCCGGAAACACCATATATTTT.

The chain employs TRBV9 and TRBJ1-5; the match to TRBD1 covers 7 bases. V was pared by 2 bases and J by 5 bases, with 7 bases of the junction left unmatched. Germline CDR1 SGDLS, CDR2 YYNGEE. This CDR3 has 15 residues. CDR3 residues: CASSVTGASDQPQHF. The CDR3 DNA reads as TGTGCCAGCAGCGTCACAGGGGCTTCCGATCAGCCCCAGCATTTT.

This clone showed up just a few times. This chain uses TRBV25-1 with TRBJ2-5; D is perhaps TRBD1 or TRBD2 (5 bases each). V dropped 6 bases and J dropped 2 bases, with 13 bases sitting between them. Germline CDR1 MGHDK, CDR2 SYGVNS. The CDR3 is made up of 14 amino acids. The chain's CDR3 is CASSQTGPQETQYF. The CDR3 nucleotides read TGTGCCAGCAGCCAGACGGGGCCGCAAGAGACCCAGTACTTC.

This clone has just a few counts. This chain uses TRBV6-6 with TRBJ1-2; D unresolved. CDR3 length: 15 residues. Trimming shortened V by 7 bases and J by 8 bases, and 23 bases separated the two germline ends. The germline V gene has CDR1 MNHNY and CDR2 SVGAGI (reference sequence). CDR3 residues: CASTDPPGAGEGYTF. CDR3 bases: TGTGCCAGCACCGACCCACCCGGAGCTGGGGAGGGCTACACCTTC.

In DNA, the CDR3 is TGTGCCAGCAGTCTAACCCTTGACCGGGGGCAGTACTTC. Translation gives CASSLTLDRGQYF. The chain employs TRBV6-5 and TRBJ2-7, with a weak D call TRBD2 (5 bases). From germline, CDR1 is MNHEY and CDR2 SVGAGI. The CDR3 contains 13 residues. V dropped 5 bases and J dropped 9 bases, with 17 bases sitting between them.

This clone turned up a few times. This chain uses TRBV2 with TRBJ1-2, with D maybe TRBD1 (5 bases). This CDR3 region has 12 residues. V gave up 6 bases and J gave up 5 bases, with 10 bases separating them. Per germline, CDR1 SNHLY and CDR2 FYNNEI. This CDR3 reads CASRPTVYGYTF. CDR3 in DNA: TGTGCCAGCAGACCGACAGTTTATGGCTACACCTTC. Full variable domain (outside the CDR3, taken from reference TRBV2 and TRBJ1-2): EPEVTQTPSHQVTQMGQEVILRCVPISNHLYFYWYRQILGQKVEFLVSFYNNEISEKSEIFDDQFSVERPDGSNFTLKIRSTKLEDSAMYFCASRPTVYGYTFGSGTRLTVV.

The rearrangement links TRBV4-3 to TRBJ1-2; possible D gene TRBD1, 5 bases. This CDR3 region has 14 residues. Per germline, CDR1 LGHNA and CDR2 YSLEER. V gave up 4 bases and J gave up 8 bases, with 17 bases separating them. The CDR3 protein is CASSRIGTPLGYTF. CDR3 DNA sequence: TGCGCCAGCAGCCGGATTGGGACGCCCTTGGGCTACACCTTC.

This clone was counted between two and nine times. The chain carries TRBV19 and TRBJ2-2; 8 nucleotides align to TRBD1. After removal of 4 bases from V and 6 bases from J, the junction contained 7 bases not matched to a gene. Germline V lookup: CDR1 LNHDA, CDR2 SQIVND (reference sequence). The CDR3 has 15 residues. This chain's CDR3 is CASSRRTGTAGELFF. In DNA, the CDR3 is TGTGCCAGTAGTAGACGGACAGGGACGGCCGGGGAGCTGTTTTTT.

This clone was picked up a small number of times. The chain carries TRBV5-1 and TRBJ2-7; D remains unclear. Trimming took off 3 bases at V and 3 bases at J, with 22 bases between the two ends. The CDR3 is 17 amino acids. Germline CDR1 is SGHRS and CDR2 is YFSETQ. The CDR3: CASSSLGRINVYYEQYF. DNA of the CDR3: TGCGCCAGCAGCTCCCTCGGCAGGATTAACGTTTACTACGAGCAGTACTTC.

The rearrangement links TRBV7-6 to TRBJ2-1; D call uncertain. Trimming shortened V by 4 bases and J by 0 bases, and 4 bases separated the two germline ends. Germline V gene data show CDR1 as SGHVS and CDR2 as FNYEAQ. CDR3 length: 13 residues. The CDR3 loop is CASSSSSYNEQFF. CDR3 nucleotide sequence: TGTGCCAGCAGCTCCAGCTCCTACAATGAGCAGTTCTTC.

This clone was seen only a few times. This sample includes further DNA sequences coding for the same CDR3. This chain's CDR3 is CAWSVQGGQPQHF. As DNA, the CDR3 is TGTGCCTGGAGTGTACAGGGTGGTCAGCCCCAGCATTTT. This chain connects TRBV30 to TRBJ1-5, with a weak D call TRBD1 (6 bases). V dropped 0 bases and J dropped 6 bases, with 9 bases sitting between them. The CDR3 length is 13 residues. CDR1 and CDR2 from the germline V gene are GTSNPN and SVGIG (reference sequence).